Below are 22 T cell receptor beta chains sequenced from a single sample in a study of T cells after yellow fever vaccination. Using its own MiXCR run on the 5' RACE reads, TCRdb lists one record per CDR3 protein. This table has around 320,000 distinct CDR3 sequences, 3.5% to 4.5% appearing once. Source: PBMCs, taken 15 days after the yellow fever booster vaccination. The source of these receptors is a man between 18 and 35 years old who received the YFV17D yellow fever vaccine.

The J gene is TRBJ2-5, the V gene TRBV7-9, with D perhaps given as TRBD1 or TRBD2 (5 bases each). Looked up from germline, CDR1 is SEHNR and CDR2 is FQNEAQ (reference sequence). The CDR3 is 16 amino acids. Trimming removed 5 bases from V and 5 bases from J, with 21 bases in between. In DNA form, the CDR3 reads TGTGCCAGCAGCCCGCCGGGGACCGCGGCCCGCGAGACCCAGTACTTC. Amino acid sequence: CASSPPGTAARETQYF.

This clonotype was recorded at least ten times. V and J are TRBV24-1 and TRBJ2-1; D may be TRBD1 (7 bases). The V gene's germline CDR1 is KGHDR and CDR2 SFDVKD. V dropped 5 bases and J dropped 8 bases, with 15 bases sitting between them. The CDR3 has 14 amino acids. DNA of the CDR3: TGTGCCACCAGTGGGCAGGGGGGCCGGTATGAGCAGTTCTTC. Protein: CATSGQGGRYEQFF.

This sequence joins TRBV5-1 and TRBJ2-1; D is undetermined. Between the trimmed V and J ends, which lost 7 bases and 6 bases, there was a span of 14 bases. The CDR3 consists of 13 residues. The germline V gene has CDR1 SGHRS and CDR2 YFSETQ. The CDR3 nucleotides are TGCGCCAGCTTGGGTTTTGGGTTCAATGAGCAGTTCTTC. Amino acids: CASLGFGFNEQFF.

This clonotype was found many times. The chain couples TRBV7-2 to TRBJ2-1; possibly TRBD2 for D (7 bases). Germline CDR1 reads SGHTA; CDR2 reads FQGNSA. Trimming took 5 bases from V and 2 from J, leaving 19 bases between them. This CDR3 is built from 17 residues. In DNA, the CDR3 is TGTGCCAGCAGCCCGGAGGGGGGGCCCATAGCCTACAATGAGCAGTTCTTC. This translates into CASSPEGGPIAYNEQFF.

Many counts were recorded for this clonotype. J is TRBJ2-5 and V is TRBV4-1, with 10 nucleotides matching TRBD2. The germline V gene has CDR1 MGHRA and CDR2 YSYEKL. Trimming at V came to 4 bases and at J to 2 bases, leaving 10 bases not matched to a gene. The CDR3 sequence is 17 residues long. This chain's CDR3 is CASSREGVAGGQETQYF. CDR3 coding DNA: TGCGCCAGCAGCCGAGAAGGGGTAGCGGGGGGACAAGAGACCCAGTACTTC.

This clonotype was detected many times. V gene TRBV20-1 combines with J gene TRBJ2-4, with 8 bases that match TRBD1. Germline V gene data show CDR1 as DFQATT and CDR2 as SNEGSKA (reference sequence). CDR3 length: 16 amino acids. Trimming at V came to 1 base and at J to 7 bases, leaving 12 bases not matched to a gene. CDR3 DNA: TGCAGTGCTAGAGTTGCGGGACAGGTGCTGGGGAACATTCAGTACTTC. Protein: CSARVAGQVLGNIQYF.

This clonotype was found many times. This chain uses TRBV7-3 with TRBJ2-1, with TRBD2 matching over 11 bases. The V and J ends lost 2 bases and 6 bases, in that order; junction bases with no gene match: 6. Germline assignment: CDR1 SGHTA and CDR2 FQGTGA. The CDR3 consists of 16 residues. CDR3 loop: CASSLQLAGVLNEQFF. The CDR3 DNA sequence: TGTGCCAGCAGCTTACAACTAGCGGGGGTCCTCAATGAGCAGTTCTTC.

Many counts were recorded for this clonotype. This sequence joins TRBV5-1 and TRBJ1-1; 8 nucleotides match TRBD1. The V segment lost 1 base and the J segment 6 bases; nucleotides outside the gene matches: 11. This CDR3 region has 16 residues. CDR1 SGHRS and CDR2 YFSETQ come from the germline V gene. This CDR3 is CASSLSVTQGAPEAFF. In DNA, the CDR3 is TGCGCCAGCAGCTTGTCAGTCACGCAGGGGGCCCCTGAAGCTTTCTTT.

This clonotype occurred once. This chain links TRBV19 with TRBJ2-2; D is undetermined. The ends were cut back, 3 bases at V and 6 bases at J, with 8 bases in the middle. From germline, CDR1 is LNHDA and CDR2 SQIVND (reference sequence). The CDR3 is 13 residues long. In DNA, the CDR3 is TGTGCCAGTAGTATGACCCAGTCCGGGGAGCTGTTTTTT. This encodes CASSMTQSGELFF.

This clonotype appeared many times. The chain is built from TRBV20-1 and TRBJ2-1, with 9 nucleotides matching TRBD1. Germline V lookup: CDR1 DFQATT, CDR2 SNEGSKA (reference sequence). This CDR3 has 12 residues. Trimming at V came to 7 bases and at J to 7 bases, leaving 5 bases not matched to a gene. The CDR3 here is CSVGQGGNEQFF. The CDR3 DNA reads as TGCAGTGTGGGACAGGGAGGGAATGAGCAGTTCTTC.

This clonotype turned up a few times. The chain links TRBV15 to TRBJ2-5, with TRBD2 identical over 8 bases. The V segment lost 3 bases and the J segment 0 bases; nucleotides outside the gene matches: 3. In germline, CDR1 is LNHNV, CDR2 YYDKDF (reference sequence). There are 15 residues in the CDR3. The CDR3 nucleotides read TGTGCCACCAGCAGGCGCGGGGGGTACCAAGAGACCCAGTACTTC. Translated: CATSRRGGYQETQYF. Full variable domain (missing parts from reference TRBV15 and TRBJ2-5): DAMVIQNPRYQVTQFGKPVTLSCSQTLNHNVMYWYQQKSSQAPKLLFHYYDKDFNNEADTPDNFQSRRPNTSFCFLDIRSPGLGDTAMYLCATSRRGGYQETQYFGPGTRLLVL.

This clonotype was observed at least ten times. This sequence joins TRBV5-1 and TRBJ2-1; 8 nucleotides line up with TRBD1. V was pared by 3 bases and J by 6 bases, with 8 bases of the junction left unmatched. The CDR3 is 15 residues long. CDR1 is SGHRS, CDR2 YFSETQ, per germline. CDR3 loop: CASSSGQVPSNEQFF. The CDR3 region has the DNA TGCGCCAGCAGCTCGGGACAGGTTCCTTCCAATGAGCAGTTCTTC.

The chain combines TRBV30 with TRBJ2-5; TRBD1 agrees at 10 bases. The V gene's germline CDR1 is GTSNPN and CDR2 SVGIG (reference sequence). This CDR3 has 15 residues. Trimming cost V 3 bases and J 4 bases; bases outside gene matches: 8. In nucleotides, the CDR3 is TGTGCCTGGAGGCCGGGACAGGGGCGTCGAGAGACCCAGTACTTC. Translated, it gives CAWRPGQGRRETQYF.

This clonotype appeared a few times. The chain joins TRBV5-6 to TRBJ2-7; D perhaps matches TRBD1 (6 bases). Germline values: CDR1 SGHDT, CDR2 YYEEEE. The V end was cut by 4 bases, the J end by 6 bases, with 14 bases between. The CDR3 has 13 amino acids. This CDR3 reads CASSLTQDSEQYF. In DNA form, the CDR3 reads TGTGCCAGCAGCCTAACACAGGACAGCGAGCAGTACTTC. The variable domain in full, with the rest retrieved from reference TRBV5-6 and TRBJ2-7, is DAGVTQSPTHLIKTRGQQVTLRCSPKSGHDTVSWYQQALGQGPQFIFQYYEEEERQRGNFPDRFSGHQFPNYSSELNVNALLLGDSALYLCASSLTQDSEQYFGPGTRLTVT.

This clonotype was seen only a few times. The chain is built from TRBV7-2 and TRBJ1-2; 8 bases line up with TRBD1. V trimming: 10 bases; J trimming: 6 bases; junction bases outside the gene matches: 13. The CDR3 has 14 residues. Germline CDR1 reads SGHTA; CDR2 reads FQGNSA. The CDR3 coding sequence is TGTGCCACTAAACCGGGACAGGTCCTCGATGGCTACACCTTC. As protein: CATKPGQVLDGYTF.

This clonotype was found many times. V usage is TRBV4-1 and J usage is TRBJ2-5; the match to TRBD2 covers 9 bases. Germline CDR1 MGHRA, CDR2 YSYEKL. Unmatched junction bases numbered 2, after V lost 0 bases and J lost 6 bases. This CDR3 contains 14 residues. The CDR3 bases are TGCGCCAGCAGCCAAGACAGCGGGGGGAAGACCCAGTACTTC. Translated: CASSQDSGGKTQYF.

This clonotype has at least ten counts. This CDR3 reads CASSLGDGAGNEQYV. The CDR3 DNA reads as TGCGCCAGCAGCTTGGGGGACGGAGCCGGAAACGAGCAGTACGTC. The V and J genes are TRBV5-1 and TRBJ2-7; D is possibly TRBD1 or TRBD2 (5 bases each). CDR3 length: 15 amino acids. The V gene's germline CDR1 is SGHRS and CDR2 YFSETQ. Trimming pared 0 bases from V and 5 bases from J, leaving 15 bases between.

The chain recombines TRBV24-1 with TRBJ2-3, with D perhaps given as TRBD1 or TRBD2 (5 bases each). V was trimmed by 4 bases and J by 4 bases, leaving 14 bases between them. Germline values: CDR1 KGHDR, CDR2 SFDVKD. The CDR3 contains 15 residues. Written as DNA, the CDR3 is TGTGCCACCAGTGACCCGGCAGGGAGCGCAGATACGCAGTATTTT. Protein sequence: CATSDPAGSADTQYF.

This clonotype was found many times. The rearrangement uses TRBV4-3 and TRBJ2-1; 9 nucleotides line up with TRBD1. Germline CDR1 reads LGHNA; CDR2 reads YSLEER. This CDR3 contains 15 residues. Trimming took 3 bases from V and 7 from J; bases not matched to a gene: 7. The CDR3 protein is CASSHHRGLRNEQFF. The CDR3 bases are TGCGCCAGCAGCCACCACAGGGGGCTAAGGAATGAGCAGTTCTTC.

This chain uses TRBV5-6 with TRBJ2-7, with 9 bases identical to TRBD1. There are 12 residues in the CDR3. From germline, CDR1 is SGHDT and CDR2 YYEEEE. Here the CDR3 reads CASSFTGTGWSV. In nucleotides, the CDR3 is TGTGCCAGCAGCTTTACCGGGACAGGGTGGTCTGTC.

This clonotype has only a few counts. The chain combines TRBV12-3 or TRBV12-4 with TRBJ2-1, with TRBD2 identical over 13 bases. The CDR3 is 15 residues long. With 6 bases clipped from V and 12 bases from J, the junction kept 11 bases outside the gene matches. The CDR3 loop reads CASRLTSGGAFMQFF. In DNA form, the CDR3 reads TGTGCCAGCAGACTTACTAGCGGGGGGGCTTTTATGCAGTTCTTC.

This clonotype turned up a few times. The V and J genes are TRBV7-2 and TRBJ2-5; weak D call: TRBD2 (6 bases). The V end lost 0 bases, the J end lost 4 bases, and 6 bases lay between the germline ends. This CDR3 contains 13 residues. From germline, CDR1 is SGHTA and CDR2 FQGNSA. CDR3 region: CASSLAEGETQYF. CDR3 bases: TGTGCCAGCAGCTTAGCGGAGGGAGAGACCCAGTACTTC.